These T cell receptor beta chains were read from a single sample in a study of blood T cell repertoires in COVID-19. The data were produced by immunoSEQ multiplex PCR, yet TCRdb's version contains in-frame clones alone and is incomplete. The table shows about 360,000 clones, with 65% to 90% occurring only once. The sample consisted of peripheral blood. The receptors derive from a woman aged 60-70 years with COVID-19, enrolled during active disease. Each CDR3 is given with its conserved first and last residue. The D gene is left open where the match is weak. Size values are once, few and many counts, or a class for expanded clones, and some rows have none.

cdr3_aa	cdr3_nt	d_call	clone_size	v_call	j_call
CASSSRDRGRNTEAFF	TGTGCCAGCAGCTCCCGGGACAGGGGGCGAAACACTGAAGCTTTCTTT	TRBD1	.	TRBV5-5	TRBJ1-1
CASSQGTGGYGYTF	TGTGCCAGCAGCCAGGGGACAGGGGGCTATGGCTACACCTTC	TRBD1	.	TRBV5-4	TRBJ1-2
CASSQGLDEQYF	TGTGCCAGCAGCCAAGGTCTCGACGAGCAGTACTTC	.	.	TRBV4-2	TRBJ2-7
CASSQDAGTGGYRHFSTEAFF	TGTGCCAGCAGCCAAGATGCCGGGACAGGGGGCTATCGGCACTTCTCCACTGAAGCTTTCTTT	TRBD1	.	TRBV3-1/TRBV3-2	TRBJ1-1
CASSVDRDRAGQPQHF	TGTGCCAGCAGTGTCGACCGGGACAGGGCGGGTCAGCCCCAGCATTTT	TRBD1	few	TRBV2	TRBJ1-5
CASSPWGGAGGITDTQYF	TGTGCCAGCAGCCCCTGGGGGGGAGCGGGGGGTATCACAGATACGCAGTATTTT	TRBD2	.	TRBV7-2	TRBJ2-3
CASSLSTDTQYF	TGTGCCAGCAGCCTTAGCACAGATACGCAGTATTTT	.	.	TRBV28	TRBJ2-3
CSAPGGDGYTF	TGCAGTGCCCCAGGGGGAGATGGCTACACCTTC	TRBD1	.	TRBV20-1	TRBJ1-2
CATSDSSGYGYTF	TGTGCCACCAGTGATTCTTCGGGTTATGGCTACACCTTC	.	.	TRBV24-1	TRBJ1-2
CSVDSGGTEQFF	TGCAGCGTTGATAGCGGGGGGACCGAGCAGTTCTTC	TRBD2	.	TRBV29-1	TRBJ2-1
CASRTGYYGYTF	TGTGCCAGCAGGACAGGGTACTATGGCTACACCTTC	TRBD1	few	TRBV6-5	TRBJ1-2
CAWSPGLAGEDTQYF	TGTGCCTGGAGTCCGGGACTAGCGGGGGAGGATACGCAGTATTTT	TRBD2	.	TRBV30	TRBJ2-3
CASSLGREGEQYF	TGTGCCAGCAGTTTAGGCAGGGAGGGCGAGCAGTACTTC	TRBD2	.	TRBV12-3/TRBV12-4	TRBJ2-7
CASSPRGVTDTQYF	TGTGCCAGCAGCCCGCGGGGGGTAACGGATACGCAGTATTTT	TRBD2	once	TRBV3-1/TRBV3-2	TRBJ2-3
CASSSQGGGYGYTF	TGCGCCAGCAGCTCGCAGGGGGGCGGCTATGGCTACACCTTC	TRBD1	.	TRBV5-1	TRBJ1-2
CASSPSGGEKLFF	TGTGCCAGCAGCCCCTCGGGAGGTGAAAAACTGTTTTTT	.	.	TRBV7-3	TRBJ1-4
CASSVGTSGELDTQYF	TGTGCCAGCAGCGTCGGGACTAGCGGGGAATTGGATACGCAGTATTTT	TRBD2	.	TRBV3-1/TRBV3-2	TRBJ2-3
CASTSRAGSTDTQYF	TGCGCCAGCACCTCTAGGGCGGGCTCCACAGATACGCAGTATTTT	.	.	TRBV5-1	TRBJ2-3
CASSTGTGTVYGYTF	TGTGCCAGCAGCACGGGGACCGGGACAGTCTATGGCTACACCTTC	TRBD1	.	TRBV5-4	TRBJ1-2
CASREGTSGGPGGNEQFF	TGTGCCTCCCGGGAGGGGACTAGCGGGGGGCCGGGGGGTAATGAGCAGTTCTTC	TRBD2	few	TRBV2	TRBJ2-1
CASSPTGGPLTDTQYF	TGTGCCAGCTCACCGACGGGGGGCCCTCTGACAGATACGCAGTATTTT	.	few	TRBV18	TRBJ2-3
CASSLGTGSSIREKLFF	TGTGCCAGCAGTCTCGGGACAGGGAGTAGTATCAGGGAAAAACTGTTTTTT	TRBD1	.	TRBV6-6	TRBJ1-4
CASSLVTSGVNEQFF	TGTGCCAGCAGCTTAGTAACTAGCGGGGTGAATGAGCAGTTCTTC	TRBD2	.	TRBV7-9	TRBJ2-1
CASSQRGGGFIGETQYF	TGTGCCAGCAGCCAACGAGGGGGGGGCTTCATTGGTGAGACCCAGTACTTC	.	.	TRBV3-1/TRBV3-2	TRBJ2-5
CASSQVTTAGLQETQYF	TGCGCCAGCAGCCAAGTGACGACAGCGGGGCTCCAAGAGACCCAGTACTTC	TRBD2	once	TRBV4-1	TRBJ2-5
CASTLEGARTQYF	TGTGCCAGCACCCTGGAGGGGGCAAGGACGCAGTATTTT	.	.	TRBV5-6	TRBJ2-3
CASSLITRSVETQYF	TGCGCCAGCAGCTTGATTACCCGTAGTGTGGAGACCCAGTACTTC	.	once	TRBV5-1	TRBJ2-5
CASSLVSGGLQETQYF	TGTGCCAGCAGCTTAGTTAGCGGGGGCCTCCAAGAGACCCAGTACTTC	TRBD2	once	TRBV7-2	TRBJ2-5
CATGQPNLSTDTQYF	TGTGCCACGGGACAACCAAATCTTAGCACAGATACGCAGTATTTT	.	.	TRBV10-3	TRBJ2-3
CAIMGQSYTGELFF	TGTGCCATCATGGGGCAATCTTACACCGGGGAGCTGTTTTTT	.	.	TRBV10-3	TRBJ2-2
CASRAGTGFPGELFF	TGCGCCAGCCGCGCGGGGACAGGGTTCCCCGGGGAGCTGTTTTTT	TRBD1	.	TRBV5-1	TRBJ2-2
CASRGRLGRDYEQYF	TGTGCCAGCAGAGGACGGCTAGGGAGGGACTACGAGCAGTACTTC	TRBD2	.	TRBV27	TRBJ2-7
CASSGLAGGQETQYF	TGTGCCAGCAGTGGGTTAGCGGGGGGCCAGGAGACCCAGTACTTC	TRBD2	once	TRBV2	TRBJ2-5
CASSSAGAINTGELFF	TGTGCCAGCAGCTCAGCGGGGGCCATAAACACCGGGGAGCTGTTTTTT	TRBD2	.	TRBV9	TRBJ2-2
CASSRDREMTEAFF	TGTGCCAGTAGCCGGGACAGGGAGATGACTGAAGCTTTCTTT	TRBD1	.	TRBV19	TRBJ1-1
CASSLTAYNEQFF	TGTGCCAGCAGCTTAACAGCCTACAATGAGCAGTTCTTC	.	.	TRBV5-4	TRBJ2-1
CASSLQGASEKLFF	TGTGCCAGCAGCTTACAGGGGGCCTCTGAAAAACTGTTTTTT	TRBD1	.	TRBV7-9	TRBJ1-4
CASSYRGADTQYF	TGTGCCAGCAGTTACAGGGGTGCAGATACGCAGTATTTT	.	.	TRBV6-5	TRBJ2-3
CASSSGGQSTNEKLFF	TGTGCCAGCAGTTCAGGGGGGCAATCAACTAATGAAAAACTGTTTTTT	TRBD1	.	TRBV6-5	TRBJ1-4
CASSLEASGHEQYF	TGTGCCAGCAGCTTAGAGGCTAGCGGACACGAGCAGTACTTC	TRBD2	.	TRBV11-2	TRBJ2-7
CASSYRDRGHNEQFF	TGTGCCAGCAGTTACCGGGACAGGGGGCATAATGAGCAGTTCTTC	TRBD1	.	TRBV6-5	TRBJ2-1
CATSSIDRESPQHF	TGTGCCACCAGCAGTATCGACAGGGAGTCACCCCAGCATTTT	TRBD1	.	TRBV15	TRBJ1-5
CASSYSTGDLYGYTF	TGTGCCAGCAGTTACTCGACAGGGGACCTCTATGGCTACACCTTC	TRBD1	.	TRBV6-2/TRBV6-3	TRBJ1-2
CASSSGGTGIGYEQYF	TGTGCCAGCAGCTCCGGGGGGACCGGGATTGGGTACGAGCAGTACTTC	TRBD2	.	TRBV7-9	TRBJ2-7
CASTKADRNTEAFF	TGTGCCAGCACCAAAGCGGACAGGAACACTGAAGCTTTCTTT	.	.	TRBV28	TRBJ1-1
CSVAVRGNNSPLHF	TGCAGCGTAGCCGTCAGGGGGAATAATTCACCCCTCCACTTT	TRBD1	once	TRBV29-1	TRBJ1-6
CASSPWTSGEETQYF	TGTGCCAGCAGCCCTTGGACTAGCGGGGAAGAGACCCAGTACTTC	TRBD2	.	TRBV2	TRBJ2-5
CAWSVQGYTEAFF	TGTGCCTGGAGTGTACAGGGGTACACTGAAGCTTTCTTT	TRBD1	many	TRBV30	TRBJ1-1